The 30 T cell receptor beta chains below all came from one sample that was sequenced in a study of OX40 agonist ivuxolimab in advanced cancers. Clones were sequenced by immunoSEQ multiplex PCR, and TCRdb holds only the in-frame ones, with some missing. The sample records some 60,000 clones, around nine tenths being singletons. The sequencing here drew on CD4+ or CD8+ T cells sorted from blood, taken in a trial of the OX40 agonist ivuxolimab. The source of these receptors is an adult with an advanced solid tumor such as melanoma, head and neck, liver or kidney cancer.

The chain recombines TRBV6-1 with TRBJ2-5; maybe TRBD2 (6 bases). This CDR3 spans 14 amino acids. V lost 7 bases, J lost 6 bases, and 18 bases lay in between. The germline V gene has CDR1 MNHNS and CDR2 SASEGT. CDR3 sequence (DNA): TGTGCCAGCACCGAGGGCGGGACTGGGCAGACCCAGTACTTC. It specifies CASTEGGTGQTQYF.

The J gene is TRBJ1-2, the V gene TRBV2, with D perhaps TRBD1 (5 bases). This CDR3 contains 14 residues. Germline V lookup: CDR1 SNHLY, CDR2 FYNNEI. V was trimmed by 7 bases and J by 4 bases, leaving 16 bases between them. CDR3 protein: CASIGSRAGYGYTF. CDR3 nucleotides: TGTGCCAGCATAGGGTCCAGGGCGGGCTATGGCTACACCTTC. Combining the CDR3 with reference TRBV2 and TRBJ1-2 gives the whole variable domain EPEVTQTPSHQVTQMGQEVILRCVPISNHLYFYWYRQILGQKVEFLVSFYNNEISEKSEIFDDQFSVERPDGSNFTLKIRSTKLEDSAMYFCASIGSRAGYGYTFGSGTRLTVV.

This sequence joins TRBV19 and TRBJ2-1, with D unresolved. CDR3 size: 13 residues. Trimming took off 0 bases at V and 8 bases at J, with 8 bases between the two ends. Germline V gene sequence: CDR1 LNHDA, CDR2 SQIVND (reference sequence). The CDR3 DNA reads as TGTGCCAGTAGTATAGATCCTGGAGATGAGCAGTTCTTC. As protein: CASSIDPGDEQFF.

The chain employs TRBV14 and TRBJ1-3; D is unclear. Germline V gene lookup returns CDR1 SGHDN and CDR2 FVKESK. The CDR3 spans 14 residues. Trimming removed 4 bases from V and 0 bases from J, with 7 bases in between. The CDR3 region is CASSLTYSGNTIYF. The CDR3, as DNA: TGTGCCAGCAGCCTTACATACTCTGGAAACACCATATATTTT.

This chain joins TRBV5-1 and TRBJ2-3; 8 bases are shared with TRBD2. The CDR3 extends over 16 amino acids. The germline gives CDR1 SGHRS, CDR2 YFSETQ. With V trimmed by 3 bases and J by 5 bases, 11 bases remained unmatched. The CDR3 reads CASSWAGAGAKDTQYF. The CDR3 DNA reads TGCGCCAGCAGCTGGGCGGGAGCGGGGGCTAAAGATACGCAGTATTTT.

This sequence joins TRBV5-5 and TRBJ2-5; a possible D gene is TRBD2 (5 bases). Germline CDR1 is SGHKS and CDR2 is YYEKEE (reference sequence). The V and J ends lost 1 base and 4 bases respectively, with 8 bases between them. The CDR3 is 13 residues long. The CDR3 sequence: CASSLSGVETQYF. In nucleotides, the CDR3 is TGTGCCAGCAGCTTGTCCGGGGTAGAGACCCAGTACTTC.

The rearrangement uses TRBV4-1 and TRBJ1-2; tentatively, D is TRBD1 (5 bases). Germline assignment: CDR1 MGHRA and CDR2 YSYEKL. CDR3 length: 17 amino acids. V lost 2 bases to trimming and J lost 0 bases, with 16 bases between them. CDR3 protein: CASSQRDDALANYGYTF. Here the CDR3 DNA reads TGCGCCAGCAGCCAACGGGACGACGCTTTAGCTAACTATGGCTACACCTTC.

The V and J genes are TRBV9 and TRBJ2-6; the match to TRBD2 covers 8 bases. Germline V gives CDR1 SGDLS, CDR2 YYNGEE. The CDR3 has 17 amino acids. The V gene end was trimmed by 0 bases and the J gene end by 0 bases; junction bases not matched to a gene: 2. The CDR3 reads CASSVGGTSSGANVLTF. The CDR3 DNA reads as TGTGCCAGCAGCGTAGGGGGGACTAGCTCTGGGGCCAACGTCCTGACTTTC. The whole variable domain, filled in from reference TRBV9 and TRBJ2-6, reads DSGVTQTPKHLITATGQRVTLRCSPRSGDLSVYWYQQSLDQGLQFLIQYYNGEERAKGNILERFSAQQFPDLHSELNLSSLELGDSALYFCASSVGGTSSGANVLTFGAGSRLTVL.

The chain carries TRBV27 and TRBJ1-2, with 9 bases lining up with TRBD1. The CDR3 runs 13 residues. Germline loops: CDR1 MNHEY, CDR2 SMNVEV (reference sequence). The junction had 6 bases not matched to a gene; V was cut back by 6 bases and J by 7 bases. CDR3 nucleotides: TGTGCCAGCAGACTACAGGGGGCTGGTGGCTACACCTTC. Its translation is CASRLQGAGGYTF.

This chain connects TRBV29-1 to TRBJ1-1, with TRBD1 identical over 9 bases. The germline gives CDR1 SQVTM, CDR2 ANQGSEA. The CDR3 extends over 12 amino acids. After removal of 6 bases from V and 8 bases from J, the junction contained 7 bases not matched to a gene. CDR3 sequence reads: CSVRGTGTEAFF. CDR3 coding DNA: TGCAGCGTGAGGGGGACAGGGACCGAAGCTTTCTTT.

This chain uses TRBV7-9 with TRBJ2-2, with 8 bases aligning to TRBD2. Losses at the gene ends were 4 bases for V and 6 bases for J; bases not matched to a gene: 13. CDR1 SEHNR and CDR2 FQNEAQ come from the germline V gene (reference sequence). The CDR3 contains 17 residues. This CDR3 reads CASSSPPGTRVAGELFF. The CDR3 DNA reads TGTGCCAGCAGCTCACCCCCCGGGACTAGAGTGGCCGGGGAGCTGTTTTTT.

This chain joins TRBV15 and TRBJ2-7; 9 bases line up with TRBD1. Germline V CDR1 and CDR2: LNHNV, YYDKDF (reference sequence). The trim removed 11 bases at V and 5 bases at J, leaving 10 bases unmatched. The CDR3 totals 13 residues. CDR3 amino acids: CAPPRDRVNEQYF. CDR3 nucleotides: TGTGCCCCCCCGCGGGACAGGGTCAACGAGCAGTACTTC.

The V gene is TRBV5-4, the J gene TRBJ1-1, with TRBD1 matching 9 bases. The CDR3 is made up of 16 amino acids. The V and J ends lost 4 bases and 1 base, in that order; junction bases with no gene match: 8. CDR1 and CDR2 (germline): SGHNT, YYREEE (reference sequence). CDR3 residues: CASSQGQGRTNTEAFF. The CDR3, as DNA: TGTGCCAGCAGCCAGGGACAGGGTAGAACGAACACTGAAGCTTTCTTT.

This clone was seen a few times. This chain uses TRBV16 with TRBJ2-1, with 10 bases aligning to TRBD2. The ends lost 4 bases at V and 5 bases at J; junction bases unmatched: 11. Germline assignment: CDR1 KGHSY and CDR2 FQNENV. The CDR3 runs to 17 residues. The CDR3: CASSPGGLAGEHNEQFF. In DNA, the CDR3 is TGTGCCAGCAGCCCGGGAGGGCTAGCGGGGGAGCACAATGAGCAGTTCTTC.

The rearrangement joins TRBV13 to TRBJ2-7; 7 bases map to TRBD1. CDR3 length: 16 residues. Germline V gene lookup returns CDR1 PRHDT and CDR2 FYEKMQ (reference sequence). The V segment lost 5 bases and the J segment 3 bases; nucleotides outside the gene matches: 13. CDR3 bases: TGTGCCAGCAGCAGAGGGACAGCCCTCCCCCTCTACGAGCAGTACTTC. The encoded protein is CASSRGTALPLYEQYF.

This rearrangement joins TRBV5-1 to TRBJ1-2; TRBD1 is a possible D gene (6 bases). The CDR3 loop spans 14 amino acids. Germline CDR1 reads SGHRS; CDR2 reads YFSETQ. V was clipped by 4 bases and J by 2 bases, with 12 bases between them. DNA for the CDR3: TGCGCCAGCAGCGTCGACAGGCCGAACTATGGCTACACCTTC. Its translation is CASSVDRPNYGYTF.

The J gene is TRBJ2-4, the V gene TRBV9; maybe TRBD1 (5 bases). Deletions cut 0 bases from V and 1 base from J, with 14 bases between. The germline V gene encodes CDR1 SGDLS and CDR2 YYNGEE. This CDR3 has 17 amino acids. The CDR3 region has the DNA TGTGCCAGCAGCGTAGAAGGGAAAGGGGTGGCCAAAAACATTCAGTACTTC. Protein product: CASSVEGKGVAKNIQYF.

This clone was found once. The CDR3 DNA follows: TGTGCCAGCAGCTTAAGTAACAGGAACGAGCAGTACTTC. The encoded protein is CASSLSNRNEQYF. The chain uses TRBV7-9 and TRBJ2-7; TRBD1 is a possible D gene (5 bases). Per germline, CDR1 SEHNR and CDR2 FQNEAQ (reference sequence). This CDR3 has 13 amino acids. V lost 2 bases and J lost 5, with 10 bases in between.

CDR3 sequence (DNA): TGTGCCAGCAGCTTACAACAGAGGACAGGGCCTAAGCGAAACGAGCAGTACTTC. As protein: CASSLQQRTGPKRNEQYF. This chain joins TRBV11-2 and TRBJ2-7, with 8 bases that match TRBD1. In germline, CDR1 is SGHAT, CDR2 FQNNGV. The J segment lost 5 bases and the V segment lost 2 bases, leaving 17 bases of the junction unmatched. The CDR3 totals 18 residues.

V gene TRBV12-5 combines with J gene TRBJ2-7; possibly TRBD1 or TRBD2 for D (6 bases each). V gave up 0 bases and J gave up 4 bases, with 13 bases separating them. Germline values: CDR1 LGHNT, CDR2 FRNRAP. This CDR3 region has 15 residues. The CDR3 region has the DNA TGTGCTAGTGGTTTGGTTCTGGGGGGCGCGTACGAGCAGTACTTC. Translating it yields CASGLVLGGAYEQYF.

The V and J genes are TRBV19 and TRBJ1-4; D is unresolved. V was trimmed by 10 bases and J by 7 bases, leaving 16 bases between them. Germline assignment: CDR1 LNHDA and CDR2 SQIVND (reference sequence). The CDR3 totals 13 residues. Here the CDR3 DNA reads TGTGCCACCACCCCCCGGGAGGCTGAAAAACTGTTTTTT. Translation: CATTPREAEKLFF.

The chain recombines TRBV5-8 with TRBJ1-5, with 11 bases lining up with TRBD1. The CDR3 is made up of 15 amino acids. The V and J ends lost 3 bases and 6 bases, in that order; junction bases with no gene match: 5. The germline CDR1 and CDR2 sequences are SGHTS and YDEGEE. The CDR3 DNA follows: TGTGCCAGCAGCTACGGGACAGGGGGTAGTCAGCCCCAGCATTTT. Encoded protein: CASSYGTGGSQPQHF.

The chain carries TRBV7-6 and TRBJ2-7; TRBD1 matches at 10 bases. The CDR3 covers 15 residues. Trimming took 4 bases from V and 7 from J; bases not matched to a gene: 10. Germline V gene sequence: CDR1 SGHVS, CDR2 FNYEAQ. The CDR3 bases are TGTGCCAGCAGCTCCATCGCCGGGACAGGGGAAGAGCAGTACTTC. This gives the protein CASSSIAGTGEEQYF.

The CDR3 DNA reads as TGTGCCAGCAGTGCCCCGGGACAGGTCAGTGAAGCTTTCTTT. Amino acids: CASSAPGQVSEAFF. This sequence joins TRBV6-5 and TRBJ1-1, with TRBD1 matching over 8 bases. The CDR3 spans 14 residues. Unmatched junction bases numbered 9, after V lost 5 bases and J lost 7 bases. Per germline, CDR1 MNHEY and CDR2 SVGAGI.

DNA of the CDR3: TGTGCCAGCAGTTATTCGGGGGATTATGGCTACACCTTC. This translates into CASSYSGDYGYTF. The chain is built from TRBV6-6 and TRBJ1-2; TRBD1 is a possible D gene (5 bases). Trimming stripped 3 bases from V and 5 bases from J, with 10 bases between. Germline V gene sequence: CDR1 MNHNY, CDR2 SVGAGI (reference sequence). The CDR3 length is 13 residues.

The chain joins TRBV4-3 to TRBJ1-2, with D perhaps TRBD1 (6 bases). This CDR3 region has 15 residues. V was cut by 3 bases and J by 3 bases, with 14 bases left in between. CDR1 and CDR2 (germline): LGHNA, YSLEER. CDR3 loop: CASSQLQGGYYGYTF. In DNA form, the CDR3 reads TGCGCCAGCAGCCAGCTACAAGGGGGGTACTATGGCTACACCTTC.

CDR3 nucleotide sequence: TGTGCCAGCAGCTTAGCCCCGAACACCGGGGAGCTGTTTTTT. Encoded protein: CASSLAPNTGELFF. The V call is TRBV7-9, the J call TRBJ2-2, with no clear D. V was trimmed by 0 bases and J by 0 bases, leaving 2 bases between them. The CDR3 loop spans 14 amino acids. CDR1 SEHNR and CDR2 FQNEAQ come from the germline V gene (reference sequence).

The rearrangement links TRBV9 to TRBJ2-1; D unresolved. CDR1 is SGDLS, CDR2 YYNGEE, per germline. This CDR3 contains 16 residues. The V end was cut by 0 bases, the J end by 5 bases, with 15 bases between. The CDR3 spells CASSVALLDADNEQFF. CDR3 in DNA: TGTGCCAGCAGCGTAGCTCTGCTAGACGCCGACAATGAGCAGTTCTTC.

CDR3 in amino acids: CASSVVKGQGTSGANVLTF. CDR3 nucleotide sequence: TGTGCCAGCAGCGTAGTGAAGGGACAGGGGACTTCTGGGGCCAACGTCCTGACTTTC. The rearrangement joins TRBV9 to TRBJ2-6; 10 bases map to TRBD1. Germline CDR1 reads SGDLS; CDR2 reads YYNGEE. CDR3 size: 19 residues. V lost 0 bases and J lost 1; bases outside the gene matches: 7.

This chain links TRBV6-1 with TRBJ2-5, with a possible D match to TRBD2 (6 bases). The germline V gene encodes CDR1 MNHNS and CDR2 SASEGT. This CDR3 is built from 17 residues. With 0 bases removed from V and 5 bases from J, the gap between germline ends came to 19 bases. Here the CDR3 reads CASSEASRRASVETQYF. CDR3 sequence (DNA): TGTGCCAGCAGTGAAGCGTCCCGACGAGCTAGCGTCGAGACCCAGTACTTC.